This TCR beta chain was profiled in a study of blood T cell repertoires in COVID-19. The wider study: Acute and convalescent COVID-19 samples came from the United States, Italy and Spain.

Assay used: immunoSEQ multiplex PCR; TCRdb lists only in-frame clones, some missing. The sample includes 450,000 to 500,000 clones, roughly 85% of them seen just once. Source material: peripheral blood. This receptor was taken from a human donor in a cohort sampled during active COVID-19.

CDR3 region: CSVEYMGQGHYGYTF. CDR3 DNA sequence: TGCAGCGTTGAATATATGGGACAGGGCCACTATGGCTACACCTTC. The J gene is TRBJ1-2, the V gene TRBV29-1; TRBD1 aligns across 9 bases. The CDR3 extends over 15 amino acids. After removal of 2 bases from V and 3 bases from J, the junction contained 7 bases not matched to a gene. Germline CDR1 SQVTM, CDR2 ANQGSEA.